These 14 T cell receptor beta chains were sequenced from one sample in a study of identical twins. TCRdb processed the 5' RACE reads anew with MiXCR; each CDR3 protein has one entry. Of a few hundred thousand distinct CDR3 sequences listed, 10% to 15% are singletons. Another study also made use of these data, one on yellow fever vaccine responses in identical twins.

The specimen sequenced was memory (CD45RO+) T cells sorted from blood. The receptors stem from a woman aged 18-29 years in good health.

The chain uses TRBV23-1 and TRBJ2-7; 9 bases align to TRBD1. TRBV23-1 has ORF status, its function being uncertain. V lost 5 bases and J lost 2; bases outside the gene matches: 4. CDR3 length: 14 amino acids. The CDR3 protein is CASSGTGGPYEQYF. DNA of the CDR3: TGCGCCAGCAGTGGCACAGGGGGCCCCTACGAGCAGTACTTC.

To note about this clonotype: One end of the junction is discordant with germline, which a read error may explain. The chain combines TRBV5-1 with TRBJ2-1, with TRBD2 as a possible D gene (6 bases). Per germline, CDR1 SGHRS and CDR2 YFSETQ. The CDR3 loop spans 15 amino acids. This chain's CDR3 is CASSVSGLSGNEQSF. CDR3 DNA: TGCGCCAGCAGCGTGAGCGGGCTGTCGGGGAATGAGCAGTCCTTC.

The V gene is TRBV20-1, the J gene TRBJ2-2; a weak D match, TRBD1 (5 bases). This CDR3 is 14 amino acids long. V lost 6 bases and J 4 bases, leaving 15 bases between the germline ends. Per germline, CDR1 DFQATT and CDR2 SNEGSKA (reference sequence). In nucleotides, the CDR3 is TGCAGTGCCCCCAGGGTTGGCGCCACCGGGGAGCTGTTTTTT. Amino acids: CSAPRVGATGELFF.

The V call is TRBV3-1, the J call TRBJ2-7; unclear D gene. The CDR3 extends over 13 amino acids. V shed 0 bases and J shed 0 bases, with 3 bases lying between them. The germline CDR1 and CDR2 sequences are LGHDT and YNNKEL (reference sequence). CDR3 in amino acids: CASSQERSYEQYF. The DNA for the CDR3 is TGTGCCAGCAGCCAAGAGCGCTCCTACGAGCAGTACTTC.

This clonotype was seen more than once but under ten times. The chain couples TRBV9 to TRBJ2-5; 7 bases are a match to TRBD2. The CDR3 has 14 amino acids. Losses at the gene ends were 4 bases for V and 1 base for J; bases not matched to a gene: 4. CDR1 is SGDLS, CDR2 YYNGEE, per germline. The chain's CDR3 is CASSPGLIQETQYF. The CDR3 coding sequence is TGTGCCAGCAGCCCGGGACTAATCCAAGAGACCCAGTACTTC.

This clonotype has more than one count but fewer than ten. The chain employs TRBV7-2 and TRBJ2-7; 9 bases are a match to TRBD2. V lost 5 bases and J lost 1; bases outside the gene matches: 9. This CDR3 comprises 16 residues. CDR1 is SGHTA, CDR2 FQGNSA, per germline. The CDR3 nucleotides read TGTGCCAGCAGCCCCCGGTTAGCGGGAGAATCCTACGAGCAGTACTTC. It codes for CASSPRLAGESYEQYF.

The chain recombines TRBV11-2 with TRBJ2-2; D is uncertain. This CDR3 comprises 15 residues. Trimming pared 5 bases from V and 0 bases from J, leaving 10 bases between. Per germline, CDR1 SGHAT and CDR2 FQNNGV. The CDR3 loop is CASSRIGTNTGELFF. For the CDR3, the DNA is TGTGCCAGCAGCCGAATCGGCACGAACACCGGGGAGCTGTTTTTT.

There are a few counts of this clonotype. Written as DNA, the CDR3 is TGTGCCAGCAGCCAAGACTCGACTAGCGGGACCCCCTACAATGAGCAGTTCTTC. Translation: CASSQDSTSGTPYNEQFF. This chain uses TRBV3-1 with TRBJ2-1; 11 bases align to TRBD2. This CDR3 has 18 residues. The trim removed 0 bases at V and 2 bases at J, leaving 6 bases unmatched. Per the germline V gene, CDR1 is LGHDT and CDR2 is YNNKEL (reference sequence).

This clonotype was recorded a few times. CDR3 loop: CASSPRVNQPQHF. CDR3 DNA sequence: TGTGCCAGCAGCCCGCGGGTAAATCAGCCCCAGCATTTT. The chain is built from TRBV6-5 and TRBJ1-5, with D unresolved. The germline V and J ends were trimmed by 6 bases and 4 bases, with 10 bases remaining between them. Germline V gene lookup returns CDR1 MNHEY and CDR2 SVGAGI. CDR3 length equals 13 residues.

The chain carries TRBV6-2 or TRBV6-3 and TRBJ2-1; D may match TRBD1 or TRBD2 (5 bases each). The CDR3 sequence is 13 residues long. Germline V gene sequence: CDR1 MNHEY, CDR2 SVGEGT. Trimming pared 5 bases from V and 7 bases from J, leaving 12 bases between. The CDR3 DNA follows: TGTGCCAGCAGTAACGTGAGGGGAAATGAGCAGTTCTTC. Translation gives CASSNVRGNEQFF.

This rearrangement joins TRBV9 to TRBJ2-2, with TRBD2 matching 8 bases. V was pared by 0 bases and J by 4 bases, with 5 bases of the junction left unmatched. The V gene's germline CDR1 is SGDLS and CDR2 YYNGEE. CDR3 length equals 16 residues. CDR3 DNA: TGTGCCAGCAGCGTAGTCGCCGGGGGGGGCACCGGGGAGCTGTTTTTT. Translation: CASSVVAGGGTGELFF. The variable domain in full, with the rest retrieved from reference TRBV9 and TRBJ2-2, is DSGVTQTPKHLITATGQRVTLRCSPRSGDLSVYWYQQSLDQGLQFLIQYYNGEERAKGNILERFSAQQFPDLHSELNLSSLELGDSALYFCASSVVAGGGTGELFFGEGSRLTVL.

The rearrangement links TRBV2 to TRBJ2-5; D gene ambiguous. The CDR3 covers 10 residues. V was shortened by 5 bases and J by 5 bases, with 3 bases between the two germline ends. The germline gives CDR1 SNHLY, CDR2 FYNNEI. The DNA for the CDR3 is TGTGCCAGCAGTACTGAGACCCAGTACTTC. Translating it yields CASSTETQYF.

This clonotype was observed a handful of times. This rearrangement joins TRBV5-1 to TRBJ2-7; TRBD2 agrees at 7 bases. The junction had 6 bases not matched to a gene; V was cut back by 0 bases and J by 3 bases. Germline V gives CDR1 SGHRS, CDR2 YFSETQ. CDR3 length: 15 amino acids. The CDR3 region is CASSLGGGIVYEQYF. For the CDR3, the DNA is TGCGCCAGCAGCTTGGGCGGGGGAATAGTCTACGAGCAGTACTTC. Complete variable domain (other parts from reference TRBV5-1 and TRBJ2-7): KAGVTQTPRYLIKTRGQQVTLSCSPISGHRSVSWYQQTPGQGLQFLFEYFSETQRNKGNFPGRFSGRQFSNSRSEMNVSTLELGDSALYLCASSLGGGIVYEQYFGPGTRLTVT.

The sample holds a few counts of this clonotype. DNA for the CDR3: TGCGCCAGCAGCCAAGACTCGGGCGGGGCGGCGGCTACCCAGTACTTC. Amino acid sequence: CASSQDSGGAAATQYF. The V call is TRBV4-3, the J call TRBJ2-5; maybe TRBD2 (6 bases). Germline V gives CDR1 LGHNA, CDR2 YSLEER. Trimming cost V 0 bases and J 8 bases, with 19 bases left between them. CDR3 length: 16 residues.